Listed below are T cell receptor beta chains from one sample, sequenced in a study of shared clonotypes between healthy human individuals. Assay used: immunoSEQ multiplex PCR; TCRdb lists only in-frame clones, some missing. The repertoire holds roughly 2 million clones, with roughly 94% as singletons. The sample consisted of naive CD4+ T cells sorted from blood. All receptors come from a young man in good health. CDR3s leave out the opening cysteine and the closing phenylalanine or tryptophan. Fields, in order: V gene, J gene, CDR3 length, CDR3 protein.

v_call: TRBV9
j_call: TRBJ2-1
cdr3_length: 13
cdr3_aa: ASSVDRGDYNEQF

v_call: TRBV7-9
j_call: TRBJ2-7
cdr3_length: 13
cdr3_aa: ASSLGQGLSYEQY

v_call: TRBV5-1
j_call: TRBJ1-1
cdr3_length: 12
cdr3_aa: ASRQGQGDTEAF

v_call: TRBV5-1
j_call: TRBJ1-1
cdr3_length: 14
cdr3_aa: ASSLRQGATNTEAF

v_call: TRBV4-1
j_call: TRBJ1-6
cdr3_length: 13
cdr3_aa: ASSQDLDFNSPLH

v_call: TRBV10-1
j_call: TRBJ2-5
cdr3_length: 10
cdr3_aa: ASSDSQETQY

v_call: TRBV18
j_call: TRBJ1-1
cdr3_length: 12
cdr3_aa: AGSGSSGNTEAF

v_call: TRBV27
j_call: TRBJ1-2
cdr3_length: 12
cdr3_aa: ASSPRTANYGYT

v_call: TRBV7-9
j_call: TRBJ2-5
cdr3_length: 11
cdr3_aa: ASSLTPQETQY

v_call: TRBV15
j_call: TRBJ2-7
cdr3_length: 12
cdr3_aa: ATSRDGDGYEQY

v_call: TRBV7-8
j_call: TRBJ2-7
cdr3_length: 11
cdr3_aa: ASSVGSSYEQY

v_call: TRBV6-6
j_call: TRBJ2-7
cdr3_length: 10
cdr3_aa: ASSRVGYEQY

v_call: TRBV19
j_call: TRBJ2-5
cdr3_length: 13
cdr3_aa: ASSERTGITETQY

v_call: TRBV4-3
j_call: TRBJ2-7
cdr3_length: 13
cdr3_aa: ASSQEGGHSYEQY

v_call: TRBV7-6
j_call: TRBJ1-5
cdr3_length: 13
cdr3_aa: ASSLNAGNGQPQH

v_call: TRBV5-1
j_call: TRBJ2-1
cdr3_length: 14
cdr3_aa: ASSLDGSSQYNEQF

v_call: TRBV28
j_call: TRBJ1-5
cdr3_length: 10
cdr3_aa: ASSGGNQPQH

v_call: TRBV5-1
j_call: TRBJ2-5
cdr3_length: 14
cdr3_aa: ASSSDSGRARETQY

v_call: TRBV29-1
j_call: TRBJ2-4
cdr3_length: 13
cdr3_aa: SVTDRGLAKNIQY

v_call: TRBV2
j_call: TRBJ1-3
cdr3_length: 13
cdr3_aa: ASLGQAVSGNTIY

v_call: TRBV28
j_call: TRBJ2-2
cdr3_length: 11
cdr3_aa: ASSPGATGELF

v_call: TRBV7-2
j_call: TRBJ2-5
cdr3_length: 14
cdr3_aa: ASSSRDRGTQETQY

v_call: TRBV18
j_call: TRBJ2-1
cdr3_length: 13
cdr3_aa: ASTTSGLDYNEQF

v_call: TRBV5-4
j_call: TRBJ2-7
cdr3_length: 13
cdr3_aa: ASSSGTGRNDEQY

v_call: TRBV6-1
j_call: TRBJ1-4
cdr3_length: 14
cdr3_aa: ASSEGLGGIGEKLF

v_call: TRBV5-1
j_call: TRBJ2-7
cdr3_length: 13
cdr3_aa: ASSSTGTSSYEQY

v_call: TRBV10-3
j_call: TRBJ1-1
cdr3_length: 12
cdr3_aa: AISTGQAATEAF

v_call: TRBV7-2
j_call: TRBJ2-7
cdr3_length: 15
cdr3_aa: ASSLVAGTSGSYEQY

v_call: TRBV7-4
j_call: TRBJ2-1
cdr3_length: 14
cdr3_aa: ASSLEVERLANEQF

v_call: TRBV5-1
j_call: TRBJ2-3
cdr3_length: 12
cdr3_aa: ASSFGQRTDTQY

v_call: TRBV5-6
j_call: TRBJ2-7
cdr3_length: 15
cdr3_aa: ASSGRTSGGPSYEQY

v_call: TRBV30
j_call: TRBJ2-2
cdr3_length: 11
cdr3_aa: AWSAQGPGELF

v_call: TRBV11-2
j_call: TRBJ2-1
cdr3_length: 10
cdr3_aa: ASSGGGNEQF

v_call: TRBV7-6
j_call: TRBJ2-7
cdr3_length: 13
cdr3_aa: ASSLDRGRGQEQY

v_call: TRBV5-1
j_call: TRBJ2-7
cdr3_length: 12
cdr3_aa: ASSSGPGGSEQY

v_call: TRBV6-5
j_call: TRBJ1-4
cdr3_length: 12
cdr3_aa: ASSRGLNNEKLF

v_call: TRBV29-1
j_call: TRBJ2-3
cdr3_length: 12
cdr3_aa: SGMTGTLGDTQY

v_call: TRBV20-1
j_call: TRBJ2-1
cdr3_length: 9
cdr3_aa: SAPWANEQF

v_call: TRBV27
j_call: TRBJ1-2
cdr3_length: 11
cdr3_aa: ASRTGGLGGYT

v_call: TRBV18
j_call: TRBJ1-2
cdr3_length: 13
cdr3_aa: ASSSQGAANYGYT

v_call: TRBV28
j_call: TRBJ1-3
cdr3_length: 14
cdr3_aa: ASSLLSGFRGNTIY